The present TCR beta chain was sequenced within a study of cytomegalovirus exposure and HLA in healthy donors. Regarding the study as a whole: As a later analysis revealed, most CMV-associated TCR beta chains appeared HLA-restricted. Per published reports, the classifier diagnosed cytomegalovirus status with high specificity and sensitivity.

Worth noting for this clone: Its antigen is currently unknown.

60 Vbeta and 13 Jbeta primers were used in PCR. The table came from immunoSEQ multiplex PCR; TCRdb's copy has only in-frame clones and leaves some out. The data contain 100,000 to 150,000 clones, almost 85% of them singletons. Losses at the gene ends were 3 bases for V and 8 bases for J; bases not matched to a gene: 7. Germline V gives CDR1 ENHRY, CDR2 SYGVKD. This CDR3 spans 15 amino acids. Sequenced: PBMCs. This chain uses TRBV10-3 with TRBJ2-4; 10 nucleotides align to TRBD1. The receptor was derived from a boy between 2 and 15 years old in good health and CMV-seronegative. The CDR3 nucleotides read TGTGCCATCAGTGAAGGGGACAGGGGTTTGGACATTCAGTACTTC. Translating gives CAISEGDRGLDIQYF.